This T cell receptor (beta chain) was captured by sequencing in a study of cytomegalovirus exposure and HLA in healthy donors. Findings and caveats of the study: A later analysis, which compared TCR beta chains of equal frequency, found the HLA-associated ones more clonally expanded.

PCR was performed using 60 Vbeta and 13 Jbeta primers. Method: immunoSEQ multiplex PCR; TCRdb's copy keeps in-frame clones and lacks some. The sample has 80,000 to 100,000 clones; about 80% are singletons. Worth noting for this clone: Its antigen is as yet unknown.

Germline CDR1 and CDR2: SGDLS and YYNGEE. J gave up 5 bases and V 0 bases, and 11 bases lay outside the gene matches. The CDR3 is 17 amino acids. What was sequenced was PBMCs. The gene calls are TRBV9 and TRBJ2-1; 7 nucleotides match TRBD1. The clonotype comes from a female donor in good health and CMV-seropositive. CDR3 in amino acids: CASSVASDRRTHNEQFF. The CDR3 bases are TGTGCCAGCAGCGTAGCTTCGGACAGGAGAACCCACAATGAGCAGTTCTTC. Complete variable domain (other parts from reference TRBV9 and TRBJ2-1): DSGVTQTPKHLITATGQRVTLRCSPRSGDLSVYWYQQSLDQGLQFLIQYYNGEERAKGNILERFSAQQFPDLHSELNLSSLELGDSALYFCASSVASDRRTHNEQFFGPGTRLTVL.